This T cell receptor (beta chain) was sequenced for a study of T cell repertoires in cytomegalovirus infection. Using its own MiXCR run on the reads, TCRdb lists one record per CDR3 protein. The data show approximately 250,000 distinct CDR3 sequences, with 20% to 25% seen just once and roughly 18% held by the top ten. The CDR3 sequence is 14 residues long. Germline V lookup: CDR1 SGHTA, CDR2 FQGNSA. Trimming cost V 5 bases and J 3 bases; bases outside gene matches: 3. This clonotype was seen many times. The specimen was CD8+ T cells from PBMCs. V usage is TRBV7-2 and J usage is TRBJ2-5, with TRBD2 matching over 10 bases. The TCR originated in a human donor in good health (CMV status not recorded). Some clones in this sample may be carry-over from other donors' samples. CDR3 DNA: TGTGCCAGCAGCAGGACTAGCGGTAAAGAGACCCAGTACTTC. Protein sequence: CASSRTSGKETQYF.